This is a list of T cell receptor beta chains from one sample in a study of early T cells in non-severe SARS-CoV-2 infection. TCRdb itself ran the 5' RACE reads through MiXCR, one entry per CDR3 protein. This table holds about 69,000 distinct CDR3 sequences, around a tenth found once. The material sequenced was whole blood. The receptors stem from an adult who was a healthcare worker with PCR-confirmed SARS-CoV-2 infection or an uninfected control (not recorded which). CDR3s include the opening cysteine and the closing phenylalanine or tryptophan. Fields, in order: clone size, J gene, D gene, V gene, CDR3 protein, CDR3 DNA. The D gene is left open where the match is weak. Where a row states a size, it is once, few, many or the class of an expanded clone; other rows omit it.

>.|TRBJ2-3|TRBD2|TRBV4-2
CASSHEGVASGSTDTQYF
TGTGCCAGCAGCCATGAGGGGGTGGCTAGCGGGAGCACAGATACGCAGTATTTT
>many|TRBJ2-3|.|TRBV29-1
CSVEGPAGGTDTQYF
TGCAGCGTTGAAGGCCCGGCAGGGGGCACAGATACGCAGTATTTT
>.|TRBJ2-3|.|TRBV20-1
CSARPYPKEMQYF
TGCAGTGCCCGGCCATACCCCAAGGAGATGCAGTATTTT
>.|TRBJ2-1|TRBD2|TRBV7-3
CASSLGLAGVNEQFF
TGTGCCAGCAGCTTAGGACTAGCGGGAGTAAATGAGCAGTTCTTC
>.|TRBJ1-2|.|TRBV29-1
CSVEKGKGYGYTF
TGCAGCGTTGAAAAGGGCAAAGGGTATGGCTACACCTTC
>few|TRBJ2-7|.|TRBV12-3/TRBV12-4
CASSLQVPYEQYF
TGTGCCAGCAGTTTGCAGGTTCCCTACGAGCAGTACTTC
>few|TRBJ2-3|.|TRBV7-7
CASSQGSQGPGTDTQYF
TGTGCCAGCAGCCAGGGATCACAGGGCCCGGGCACAGATACGCAGTATTTT
>.|TRBJ2-2|.|TRBV15
CATSRGRATGELFF
TGTGCCACCAGCAGAGGCAGGGCGACCGGGGAGCTGTTTTTT
>.|TRBJ1-1|.|TRBV3-1
CASSHSPREAFF
TGTGCCAGCAGCCACTCCCCTAGGGAAGCTTTCTTT
>few|TRBJ2-3|TRBD2|TRBV20-1
CSARDFAGGGTDTQYF
TGCAGTGCTAGAGATTTCGCGGGAGGTGGCACAGATACGCAGTATTTT
>medium-sized|TRBJ1-1|.|TRBV3-1
CASSQGVSQAFF
TGTGCCAGCAGCCAAGGAGTCAGTCAAGCTTTCTTT
>few|TRBJ2-1|.|TRBV20-1
CSASRVSYNEQFF
TGCAGTGCTTCACGGGTCTCCTACAATGAGCAGTTCTTC
>few|TRBJ2-3|.|TRBV7-8
CASSSQGLDTDTQYF
TGTGCCAGCAGCTCCCAGGGACTTGACACAGATACGCAGTATTTT
>many|TRBJ2-3|.|TRBV9
CASSPAILTDTQYF
TGTGCCAGCAGCCCCGCCATCCTCACAGATACGCAGTATTTT
>.|TRBJ2-2|.|TRBV10-3
CAISEPLGGTGELFF
TGTGCCATCAGTGAGCCCCTCGGCGGTACCGGGGAGCTGTTTTTT
>few|TRBJ1-1|TRBD1|TRBV5-1
CASSFLVTGAVTEAFF
TGCGCCAGCAGCTTTCTAGTGACAGGGGCCGTCACTGAAGCTTTCTTT
>few|TRBJ2-3|.|TRBV11-3
CASSPTGDWDTQYF
TGTGCCAGCAGCCCGACGGGGGATTGGGATACGCAGTATTTT
>many|TRBJ2-2|.|TRBV12-3/TRBV12-4
CASSLYPGLNTGELFF
TGTGCCAGCAGTTTGTACCCCGGGCTTAACACCGGGGAGCTGTTTTTT
>many|TRBJ1-2|.|TRBV5-8
CASSPRANYGYTF
TGTGCCAGCAGCCCCAGGGCTAACTATGGCTACACCTTC
>few|TRBJ2-3|.|TRBV5-4
CASSATSISTDTQYF
TGTGCCAGCAGCGCAACTAGTATTTCCACAGATACGCAGTATTTT
>many|TRBJ2-2|.|TRBV24-1
CATSDSLPGELFF
TGTGCCACCAGTGATTCCCTACCCGGGGAGCTGTTTTTT
>few|TRBJ2-2|TRBD2|TRBV4-3
CASSRGLVGTGELFF
TGCGCCAGCAGCCGGGGACTAGTAGGCACCGGGGAGCTGTTTTTT
>many|TRBJ1-2|TRBD1|TRBV19
CASSTSRDSYGYTF
TGTGCCAGTAGTACGTCCCGGGACAGCTATGGCTACACCTTC
>many|TRBJ2-1|.|TRBV6-2/TRBV6-3
CASSNGGGEFF
TGTGCCAGCTCAAATGGGGGGGGCGAGTTCTTC
>few|TRBJ2-7|.|TRBV7-2
CASSQRLQDHEQYF
TGTGCCAGCAGTCAACGTTTACAGGACCACGAGCAGTACTTC
>many|TRBJ1-1|.|TRBV7-2
CASSGDRQGAFF
TGTGCCAGCAGCGGTGACAGGCAGGGGGCTTTCTTT
>many|TRBJ1-2|.|TRBV28
CASSLRAVSYTF
TGTGCCAGCAGTTTACGGGCTGTTAGTTACACCTTC
>.|TRBJ2-7|.|TRBV7-9
CASSLGPSVPGEQYF
TGTGCCAGCAGCTTAGGACCTTCCGTGCCGGGCGAGCAGTACTTC
>few|TRBJ2-2|.|TRBV20-1
CSARKVTSYTNTGELFF
TGCAGTGCTAGAAAGGTGACAAGCTATACGAACACCGGGGAGCTGTTTTTT
>.|TRBJ2-7|.|TRBV4-2
CASSQEWTRSYEQYF
TGTGCCAGCAGCCAAGAGTGGACTCGATCCTACGAGCAGTACTTC
>.|TRBJ2-1|.|TRBV11-2
CASSSLPGGNNEQFF
TGTGCCAGCAGCTCCTTGCCGGGGGGCAACAATGAGCAGTTCTTC
>.|TRBJ1-2|TRBD1|TRBV20-1
CSASPGGANYGYTF
TGCAGTGCCTCCCCAGGGGGAGCTAACTATGGCTACACCTTC
>.|TRBJ2-2|.|TRBV12-3/TRBV12-4
CASSLSGGELFF
TGTGCCAGCAGTCTTAGCGGCGGGGAGCTGTTTTTT
>few|TRBJ2-1|.|TRBV29-1
CSVEGLWSGLRGEQFF
TGCAGCGTTGAAGGTCTTTGGAGCGGGCTCAGAGGAGAGCAGTTCTTC
>few|TRBJ2-7|.|TRBV5-6
CASSQGTAEQYF
TGTGCCAGCAGCCAAGGGACGGCCGAGCAGTACTTC
>.|TRBJ1-1|.|TRBV27
CASTSVSRTEAFF
TGTGCCAGCACGTCGGTCTCCCGCACTGAAGCTTTCTTT
>few|TRBJ2-2|.|TRBV5-1
CASSTANTGELFF
TGCGCCAGCTCGACCGCGAACACCGGGGAGCTGTTTTTT
>many|TRBJ1-1|.|TRBV5-1
CASNKGDRLNTEAFF
TGCGCCAGCAACAAAGGAGACAGGTTGAACACTGAAGCTTTCTTT
>.|TRBJ2-2|.|TRBV5-1
CASSPQGFYTGELFF
TGCGCCAGCAGCCCGCAGGGGTTTTACACCGGGGAGCTGTTTTTT
>.|TRBJ1-3|TRBD1|TRBV7-6
CASSAQGSFHSGNTIYF
TGTGCCAGCAGCGCACAGGGGTCTTTTCACTCTGGAAACACCATATATTTT
>.|TRBJ2-5|.|TRBV25-1
CASSESRRAQETQYF
TGTGCCAGCAGTGAATCCCGGCGAGCCCAAGAGACCCAGTACTTC
>many|TRBJ2-3|TRBD2|TRBV28
CASSPPSGLTDTQYF
TGTGCCAGCAGCCCCCCTAGCGGGCTCACAGATACGCAGTATTTT
>once|TRBJ2-3|TRBD2|TRBV10-3
CAISESSGLAGLDTDTQYF
TGTGCCATCAGTGAGTCTTCGGGACTAGCGGGCCTCGACACAGATACGCAGTATTTT
>.|TRBJ2-3|.|TRBV5-5
CASSLSRTINTDTQYF
TGTGCCAGCAGCTTGAGTAGGACCATCAACACAGATACGCAGTATTTT
>.|TRBJ2-7|TRBD1|TRBV6-2/TRBV6-3
CASTSGGYEQYF
TGTGCCAGCACCTCAGGGGGTTACGAGCAGTACTTC